Presented here are 28 T cell receptor beta chains from one specimen sequenced in a study of T cell responses to AZD1222 COVID-19 vaccine. Clones were read by immunoSEQ multiplex PCR, and TCRdb kept only the in-frame ones, dropping some. The sample lists about 190,000 clones; 90% to 95% were seen once. The sample was peripheral blood, taken 28 days after the second dose of the MenACWY control vaccine. The origin of the receptors is an adult who received the MenACWY meningococcal vaccine as a control.

The chain uses TRBV30 and TRBJ1-4, with unresolved D. This CDR3 is built from 15 residues. With 5 bases removed from V and 0 bases from J, the gap between germline ends came to 13 bases. Germline CDR1 is GTSNPN and CDR2 is SVGIG (reference sequence). CDR3 sequence reads: CAWRTITATNEKLFF. The CDR3 nucleotides are TGTGCCTGGCGGACTATCACAGCAACTAATGAAAAACTGTTTTTT.

The chain is built from TRBV28 and TRBJ1-4; TRBD1 might be the D (6 bases). V was pared by 3 bases and J by 14 bases, with 13 bases between. The CDR3 sequence is 12 residues long. CDR1 is MDHEN, CDR2 SYDVKM, per germline. The CDR3 region is CASSFAKGVLFF. As DNA, the CDR3 is TGTGCCAGCAGTTTCGCGAAGGGGGTCCTGTTTTTT.

This CDR3 is CASSLGVTGGPGTQYF. DNA of the CDR3: TGTGCCAGCAGCTTAGGGGTAACAGGGGGGCCAGGTACGCAGTATTTT. This chain links TRBV7-2 with TRBJ2-3, with TRBD1 matching 8 bases. The CDR3 contains 16 residues. Per germline, CDR1 SGHTA and CDR2 FQGNSA. After removal of 1 base from V and 8 bases from J, the junction contained 11 bases not matched to a gene.

The chain is built from TRBV6-5 and TRBJ2-7, with D perhaps TRBD2 (6 bases). Germline assignment: CDR1 MNHEY and CDR2 SVGAGI. The length of the CDR3 is 12 residues. Between the trimmed V and J ends, which lost 7 bases and 4 bases, there was a span of 11 bases. The CDR3 nucleotides read TGTGCCAGCAATAGGGGAGGTTACGAGCAGTACTTC. Residues: CASNRGGYEQYF.

The genes are TRBV18 and TRBJ1-1; tentative D call: TRBD1 (6 bases). Between the trimmed V and J ends, which lost 4 bases and 3 bases, there was a span of 21 bases. The germline V gene encodes CDR1 KGHSH and CDR2 LQKENI. This CDR3 has 17 amino acids. In DNA form, the CDR3 reads TGTGCCAGCTCACTGGGCAGGGGCCGCCGGGGGGACACTGAAGCTTTCTTT. This codes for CASSLGRGRRGDTEAFF.

The rearrangement joins TRBV7-2 to TRBJ2-2; tentatively, D is TRBD1 (6 bases). This CDR3 has 15 amino acids. Germline V gene data show CDR1 as SGHTA and CDR2 as FQGNSA. Between the trimmed V and J ends, which lost 5 bases and 5 bases, there was a span of 15 bases. The CDR3, as DNA: TGTGCCAGCAGCCCGACCTGGGGGCTAACCGGGGAGCTGTTTTTT. This translates into CASSPTWGLTGELFF.

The V call is TRBV2, the J call TRBJ1-2; D is undetermined. Germline CDR1 reads SNHLY; CDR2 reads FYNNEI. This CDR3 is built from 16 residues. Trimming left V 2 bases short and J 2 bases short, with 15 bases between. The CDR3 spells CASSETPPGVNYGYTF. The CDR3 DNA reads TGTGCCAGCAGTGAAACCCCCCCTGGGGTGAACTATGGCTACACCTTC.

This chain links TRBV5-4 with TRBJ1-1; D unresolved. CDR1 SGHNT and CDR2 YYREEE come from the germline V gene (reference sequence). This CDR3 contains 13 residues. The ends were cut back, 3 bases at V and 1 base at J, with 7 bases in the middle. The CDR3 loop is CASSSTRNTEAFF. The CDR3 DNA is TGTGCCAGCAGCTCTACCCGGAACACTGAAGCTTTCTTT.

V and J are TRBV19 and TRBJ2-7, with 10 bases fitting TRBD2. Per the germline V gene, CDR1 is LNHDA and CDR2 is SQIVND (reference sequence). V shed 7 bases, J shed 3 bases, and the junction held 3 bases outside the gene matches. This CDR3 has 13 amino acids. In nucleotides, the CDR3 is TGTGCCAGTATGGGGACTAGCGTCTACGAGCAGTACTTC. Amino acid sequence: CASMGTSVYEQYF.

This clone was recorded only once. The rearrangement links TRBV7-8 to TRBJ1-3; unclear D gene. V was trimmed by 6 bases and J by 0 bases, leaving 15 bases between them. Germline assignment: CDR1 SGHVS and CDR2 FQNEAQ. The CDR3 is made up of 16 amino acids. The CDR3 DNA is TGTGCCAGCAGTGACGGGTGGCAGCACTCTGGAAACACCATATATTTT. Translation gives CASSDGWQHSGNTIYF.

About this clone itself: The same CDR3 also results from other DNA sequences found in this sample. This chain joins TRBV6-5 and TRBJ2-3; D possibly uses TRBD1 or TRBD2 (5 bases each). The CDR3 runs to 13 residues. Germline lookup yields CDR1 MNHEY and CDR2 SVGAGI. V was trimmed by 2 bases and J by 5 bases, leaving 8 bases between them. The CDR3 region is CASSYPGRDTQYF. CDR3 DNA sequence: TGTGCCAGCAGTTACCCGGGACGAGATACGCAGTATTTT.

V usage is TRBV7-2 and J usage is TRBJ1-6; D perhaps matches TRBD1 (5 bases). The CDR3 is 17 residues long. Germline V gene sequence: CDR1 SGHTA, CDR2 FQGNSA. V was clipped by 5 bases and J by 4 bases, with 18 bases between them. This CDR3 reads CASSPQAGGGYNSPLHF. The CDR3 bases are TGTGCCAGCAGCCCTCAGGCGGGGGGTGGTTATAATTCACCCCTCCACTTT.

The chain carries TRBV28 and TRBJ2-7, with TRBD2 as a possible D gene (7 bases). V was clipped by 3 bases and J by 3 bases, with 12 bases between them. The CDR3 spans 14 residues. The germline V gene encodes CDR1 MDHEN and CDR2 SYDVKM. The DNA of the CDR3 is TGTGCCAGCAGTTTGGGGGGGCGCAGCTACGAGCAGTACTTC. As protein: CASSLGGRSYEQYF.

This clone has just one count. V is TRBV19 and J is TRBJ1-4, with 12 bases lining up with TRBD1. The CDR3 contains 14 residues. Germline CDR1 LNHDA, CDR2 SQIVND (reference sequence). J lost 8 bases, V lost 5 bases, and 3 bases had no gene match. The chain's CDR3 is CASSGTGGREKLFF. The DNA of the CDR3 is TGTGCCAGTAGTGGGACAGGGGGCAGGGAAAAACTGTTTTTT.

The chain uses TRBV6-5 and TRBJ2-2, with D perhaps matching TRBD2 (5 bases). There are 12 residues in the CDR3. CDR1 is MNHEY and CDR2 is SVGAGI in the germline V gene. V lost 6 bases and J lost 5, with 7 bases in between. The chain's CDR3 is CASSRGTGELFF. The DNA of the CDR3 is TGTGCCAGCAGCCGGGGAACCGGGGAGCTGTTTTTT.

The J gene is TRBJ2-7, the V gene TRBV27, with 9 bases matching TRBD1. This CDR3 comprises 15 residues. V was clipped by 5 bases and J by 5 bases; unmatched bases: 10. From germline, CDR1 is MNHEY and CDR2 SMNVEV (reference sequence). CDR3 region: CASSPGDRDVHEQYF. DNA for the CDR3: TGTGCCAGCAGTCCAGGGGACAGGGACGTACACGAGCAGTACTTC.

This clone was counted a few times. V and J are TRBV7-9 and TRBJ2-3; unclear D gene. The germline CDR1 and CDR2 sequences are SEHNR and FQNEAQ (reference sequence). Trimming took off 5 bases at V and 6 bases at J, with 9 bases between the two ends. The CDR3 totals 12 residues. DNA of the CDR3: TGTGCCAGCAGCGAGACCCTGGATACGCAGTATTTT. It encodes CASSETLDTQYF.

J is TRBJ1-5 and V is TRBV6-2 or TRBV6-3, with 8 bases identical to TRBD1. Losses at the gene ends were 5 bases for V and 6 bases for J; bases not matched to a gene: 12. The CDR3 contains 16 residues. Germline V lookup: CDR1 MNHEY, CDR2 SVGEGT. In DNA, the CDR3 is TGTGCCAGCAGTCGCTCCCCGGGACAGGAAGGTCAGCCCCAGCATTTT. It codes for CASSRSPGQEGQPQHF.

A word on this clone: One end of the junction varies from germline; a read error may be responsible. The V and J genes are TRBV20-1 and TRBJ1-4; D not certain. The CDR3 totals 11 residues. Germline-derived CDR1 and CDR2 are DFQATT and SNEGSKA (reference sequence). The CDR3 reads CSARAGFLGYF. CDR3 nucleotides: TGCAGTGCTAGAGCCGGCTTTCTGGGATATTTT.

The genes are TRBV2 and TRBJ1-5, with D possibly matching TRBD1 (5 bases). Germline V CDR1 and CDR2: SNHLY, FYNNEI. V was clipped by 3 bases and J by 2 bases, with 8 bases between them. CDR3 length equals 14 residues. In nucleotides, the CDR3 is TGTGCCAGCAGTGACTGGGGCGGCAATCAGCCCCAGCATTTT. Translating gives CASSDWGGNQPQHF.

The chain has TRBV28 and TRBJ1-3; no reliable D call. Trimming pared 5 bases from V and 7 bases from J, leaving 12 bases between. The CDR3 has 13 amino acids. Germline V lookup: CDR1 MDHEN, CDR2 SYDVKM. DNA of the CDR3: TGTGCCAGCAGTCGGACGTTCGTCAACACCATATATTTT. As protein: CASSRTFVNTIYF. The whole variable domain, remainder taken from reference TRBV28 and TRBJ1-3, is DVKVTQSSRYLVKRTGEKVFLECVQDMDHENMFWYRQDPGLGLRLIYFSYDVKMKEKGDIPEGYSVSREKKERFSLILESASTNQTSMYLCASSRTFVNTIYFGEGSWLTVV.

The chain recombines TRBV7-2 with TRBJ2-2; D gene uncertain. Per the germline V gene, CDR1 is SGHTA and CDR2 is FQGNSA. This CDR3 has 14 amino acids. With 5 bases removed from V and 1 base from J, the gap between germline ends came to 8 bases. The CDR3 loop is CASSPRGNTGELFF. DNA for the CDR3: TGTGCCAGCAGCCCTAGAGGGAACACCGGGGAGCTGTTTTTT.

The gene calls are TRBV19 and TRBJ1-3; D gene ambiguous. CDR1 and CDR2 (germline): LNHDA, SQIVND (reference sequence). This CDR3 contains 14 residues. Trimming cost V 5 bases and J 2 bases, with 10 bases left between them. The CDR3 bases are TGTGCCAGTAGTTCCAGCCCGCCTGGAAACACCATATATTTT. Amino acid sequence: CASSSSPPGNTIYF.

This chain links TRBV19 with TRBJ2-1, with D possibly matching TRBD2 (5 bases). Deletions cut 6 bases from V and 5 bases from J, with 17 bases between. CDR3 length equals 15 residues. CDR1 is LNHDA, CDR2 SQIVND, per germline (reference sequence). CDR3 DNA sequence: TGTGCCAGTAGCATCGGGAATCATAAAGACAATGAGCAGTTCTTC. Protein product: CASSIGNHKDNEQFF.

The chain uses TRBV19 and TRBJ2-2, with 7 nucleotides matching TRBD2. CDR1 is LNHDA, CDR2 SQIVND, per germline (reference sequence). CDR3 length: 14 residues. V shed 8 bases and J 5 bases; nucleotides not matched to a gene: 8. Here the CDR3 reads CASSGGVLTGELFF. The DNA of the CDR3 is TGTGCCAGTTCGGGGGGAGTCTTGACCGGGGAGCTGTTTTTT.

V is TRBV14 and J is TRBJ2-1; TRBD2 matches at 7 bases. The CDR3 has 14 residues. The V and J ends lost 1 base and 7 bases, in that order; junction bases with no gene match: 4. The germline V gene has CDR1 SGHDN and CDR2 FVKESK. The CDR3 DNA follows: TGTGCCAGCAGCCAAGTCGGGGGGTGGAATGAGCAGTTCTTC. It translates to CASSQVGGWNEQFF.

The rearrangement links TRBV27 to TRBJ1-1; no definite D call. Trimming removed 7 bases from V and 3 bases from J, with 15 bases in between. The CDR3 has 14 amino acids. Germline V lookup: CDR1 MNHEY, CDR2 SMNVEV (reference sequence). The CDR3 nucleotides are TGTGCCAGCAAAGCTTTTTCGGCTTACACTGAAGCTTTCTTT. This encodes CASKAFSAYTEAFF.

CDR3 sequence reads: CASSLGGKETQYF. The CDR3 region has the DNA TGTGCCAGCAGTTTAGGCGGGAAAGAGACCCAGTACTTC. The chain combines TRBV28 with TRBJ2-5; possible D gene TRBD2, 6 bases. This CDR3 region has 13 residues. Trimming shortened V by 2 bases and J by 3 bases, and 7 bases separated the two germline ends. From germline, CDR1 is MDHEN and CDR2 SYDVKM.